This T cell receptor beta chain appears in the sequencing data of a study of blood T cell repertoires in COVID-19. Study as a whole: COVID-19 samples from acute and convalescent phases originated in the United States, Italy and Spain. PBMCs, B-cell-depleted T cells, or T cells provided the cDNA or gDNA that made up the material.

Original analysis: For nucleated cells, counts were estimated from reference gene primer amplification. The table came from immunoSEQ multiplex PCR; TCRdb's copy has only in-frame clones and leaves some out. V, J and clone size derive from that table, while D and trimming were established from the DNA sequence. The profile shows under 300,000 clones, roughly 88% of them singletons. CDR1 and CDR2 (germline): LNHDA, SQIVND (reference sequence). The CDR3 length is 17 residues. Trimming took off 4 bases at V and 1 base at J, with 18 bases between the two ends. V usage is TRBV19 and J usage is TRBJ2-3, with a tentative D call TRBD2 (5 bases). Sequencing was done on a sample of peripheral blood. The receptor comes from a woman between 40 and 55 years old who had recovered from COVID-19. CDR3 residues: CASSKLNRGDRTDTQYF. The CDR3 bases are TGTGCCAGTAGTAAACTAAATCGGGGTGATCGCACAGATACGCAGTATTTT.